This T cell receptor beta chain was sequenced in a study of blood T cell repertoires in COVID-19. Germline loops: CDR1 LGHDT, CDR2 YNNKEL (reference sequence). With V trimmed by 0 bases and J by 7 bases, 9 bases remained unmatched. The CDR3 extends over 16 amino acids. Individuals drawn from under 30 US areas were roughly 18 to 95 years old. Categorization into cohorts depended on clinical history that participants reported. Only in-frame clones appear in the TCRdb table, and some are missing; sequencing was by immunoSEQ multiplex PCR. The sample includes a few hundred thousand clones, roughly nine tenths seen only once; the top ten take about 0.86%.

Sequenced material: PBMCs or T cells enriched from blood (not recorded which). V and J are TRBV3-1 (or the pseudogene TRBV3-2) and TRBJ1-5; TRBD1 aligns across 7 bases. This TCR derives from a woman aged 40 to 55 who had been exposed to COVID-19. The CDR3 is CASSQDATGLGQPQHF. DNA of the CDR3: TGTGCCAGCAGCCAAGATGCGACAGGGTTAGGGCAGCCCCAGCATTTT.